The 21 T cell receptor beta chains in this list originate from one sample, sequenced in a study of T cell repertoires in cytomegalovirus infection. No cognate antigen is known for these TCRs. Using its own MiXCR run on the reads, TCRdb lists one record per CDR3 protein. The sample consists of approximately 500,000 distinct CDR3 sequences, 30% to 40% of them appearing once. The starting material was cultured PBMCs, obtained from culture after CMV antigen stimulation. The receptors come from a human donor in good health (CMV status not recorded). Some clones in this sample may be carry-over from other donors' samples.

This clonotype was picked up many times. CDR3 sequence (DNA): TGTGCCAGCAGCCGTAGAGGGCTACAAGAGACCCAGTACTTC. Translation: CASSRRGLQETQYF. V and J are TRBV7-8 and TRBJ2-5; D is possibly TRBD2 (5 bases). Trimming shortened V by 5 bases and J by 2 bases, and 12 bases separated the two germline ends. Germline V gene lookup returns CDR1 SGHVS and CDR2 FQNEAQ. The CDR3 totals 14 residues.

The chain uses TRBV24-1 and TRBJ2-4; 8 bases are shared with TRBD2. The V and J ends lost 1 base and 2 bases, in that order; junction bases with no gene match: 21. The germline V gene encodes CDR1 KGHDR and CDR2 SFDVKD. There are 22 residues in the CDR3. The CDR3 is CATSDLLRSGSGPLGPKNIQYF. As DNA, the CDR3 is TGTGCCACCAGTGATTTACTACGGAGCGGGAGCGGTCCTTTAGGCCCCAAAAACATTCAGTACTTC.

This clonotype was seen at least ten times. V usage is TRBV7-8 and J usage is TRBJ2-2, with 10 bases matching TRBD1. Germline V gene data show CDR1 as SGHVS and CDR2 as FQNEAQ. The CDR3 has 17 amino acids. V was pared by 0 bases and J by 2 bases, with 3 bases of the junction left unmatched. The CDR3 here is CASSLAGQGGNTGELFF. CDR3 nucleotide sequence: TGTGCCAGCAGCTTAGCCGGACAGGGGGGAAACACCGGGGAGCTGTTTTTT.

This clonotype was detected only a few times. This sequence joins TRBV7-8 and TRBJ2-5; 9 bases are a match to TRBD2. CDR1 is SGHVS and CDR2 is FQNEAQ in the germline V gene. J was trimmed by 4 bases and V by 3 bases; bases with no gene match: 18. The CDR3 totals 19 residues. CDR3 sequence (DNA): TGTGCCAGCAGCTTTCCCAGAGGAAGGCGGGAGGGCCTTCGAGAGACCCAGTACTTC. Protein: CASSFPRGRREGLRETQYF.

In this sample, this clonotype turned up a few times. The chain joins TRBV7-2 to TRBJ2-1; 7 positions agree with TRBD2. Germline CDR1 SGHTA, CDR2 FQGNSA. V was clipped by 6 bases and J by 6 bases; unmatched bases: 11. This CDR3 region has 15 residues. In nucleotides, the CDR3 is TGTGCCAGCAGTCTTTGGGAGGGCCATCCCAATGAGCAGTTCTTC. This sequence encodes CASSLWEGHPNEQFF.

This clonotype was detected a few times. This sequence joins TRBV5-1 and TRBJ2-7; perhaps TRBD2 as D (6 bases). The V end was cut by 0 bases, the J end by 5 bases, with 12 bases between. The CDR3 runs to 14 residues. The V gene's germline CDR1 is SGHRS and CDR2 YFSETQ. CDR3: CASSLVAGLDEQYF. CDR3 bases: TGCGCCAGCAGCTTGGTTGCGGGACTCGACGAGCAGTACTTC.

The CDR3 reads CAISEGTGDNYGYTF. In DNA, the CDR3 is TGTGCCATCAGTGAGGGGACAGGGGATAACTATGGCTACACCTTC. This chain joins TRBV10-3 and TRBJ1-2, with 10 positions matching TRBD1. Germline CDR1 and CDR2: ENHRY and SYGVKD. The CDR3 has 15 amino acids. The V segment lost 2 bases and the J segment 1 base; nucleotides outside the gene matches: 1.

This clonotype turned up a few times. The chain employs TRBV7-3 and TRBJ2-1, with unresolved D. The CDR3 sequence is 15 residues long. The germline V and J ends were trimmed by 5 bases and 9 bases, with 20 bases remaining between them. Germline loops: CDR1 SGHTA, CDR2 FQGTGA. The CDR3 reads CASSPGPKDPSEQFF. In nucleotides, the CDR3 is TGTGCCAGCAGCCCCGGACCTAAGGATCCGAGTGAGCAGTTCTTC.

This clonotype was seen a handful of times. The V call is TRBV12-3 or TRBV12-4, the J call TRBJ2-3; a possible D gene is TRBD2 (6 bases). V was shortened by 4 bases and J by 2 bases, with 19 bases between the two germline ends. The CDR3 extends over 17 amino acids. Here the CDR3 DNA reads TGTGCCAGCAGTTCGGAGGATCCGGGACTCACCACAGATACGCAGTATTTT. This sequence encodes CASSSEDPGLTTDTQYF.

The sample holds many counts of this clonotype. The chain joins TRBV7-2 to TRBJ1-3; D is undetermined. The ends were cut back, 5 bases at V and 0 bases at J, with 17 bases in the middle. Per germline, CDR1 SGHTA and CDR2 FQGNSA. CDR3 length: 17 residues. The CDR3 loop is CASSLQVGYSSGNTIYF. The DNA of the CDR3 is TGTGCCAGCAGCCTCCAGGTTGGGTACAGCTCTGGAAACACCATATATTTT.

The V gene is TRBV7-2, the J gene TRBJ1-2; no clear D gene. The CDR3 contains 13 residues. The V gene lost 3 bases and the J gene lost 5 bases, with 10 bases spanning the gap. Germline lookup yields CDR1 SGHTA and CDR2 FQGNSA. The CDR3 loop reads CASSLTGKYGYTF. In DNA, the CDR3 is TGTGCCAGCAGCTTGACGGGGAAGTATGGCTACACCTTC.

The J gene is TRBJ2-3, the V gene TRBV28; 11 bases line up with TRBD2. CDR3 length: 15 residues. Germline assignment: CDR1 MDHEN and CDR2 SYDVKM. J lost 2 bases, V lost 6 bases, and 4 bases had no gene match. The DNA for the CDR3 is TGTGCCAGCAGCGAGACTAGCGGGAACACAGATACGCAGTATTTT. It yields the protein CASSETSGNTDTQYF.

The rearrangement uses TRBV5-1 and TRBJ2-3; no definite D call. In germline, CDR1 is SGHRS, CDR2 YFSETQ. V dropped 1 base and J dropped 6 bases, with 18 bases sitting between them. The CDR3 length is 16 residues. The CDR3 DNA reads as TGCGCCAGCAGCTTGAGAGGCCCGCCCGGTGCGGATACGCAGTATTTT. Protein: CASSLRGPPGADTQYF.

This rearrangement joins TRBV15 to TRBJ2-3; D perhaps matches TRBD2 (7 bases). CDR1 is LNHNV and CDR2 is YYDKDF in the germline V gene (reference sequence). The CDR3 totals 15 residues. With 9 bases removed from V and 6 bases from J, the gap between germline ends came to 22 bases. The CDR3 nucleotides are TGTGCCACTCACCTGGCGGGGGCCAACCCGGATACGCAGTATTTT. Translated: CATHLAGANPDTQYF.

The J gene is TRBJ1-2, the V gene TRBV28; a possible D gene is TRBD1 (6 bases). Germline CDR1 MDHEN, CDR2 SYDVKM. V lost 4 bases and J lost 2, with 14 bases in between. The CDR3 has 15 residues. The CDR3 loop is CASSSYRAPNYGYTF. DNA of the CDR3: TGTGCCAGCAGTTCCTACAGGGCTCCCAACTATGGCTACACCTTC.

This clonotype showed up just a few times. The chain links TRBV5-4 to TRBJ2-3, with D tentatively TRBD1 or TRBD2 (5 bases each). V dropped 6 bases and J dropped 6 bases, with 29 bases sitting between them. The CDR3 has 18 amino acids. Per germline, CDR1 SGHNT and CDR2 YYREEE (reference sequence). The DNA for the CDR3 is TGTGCCAGCAACTTATACTCGGGGCTAACGGGAATCCCGGATACGCAGTATTTT. This translates into CASNLYSGLTGIPDTQYF.

V gene TRBV7-2 combines with J gene TRBJ1-6; possible D gene TRBD1, 6 bases. CDR1 SGHTA and CDR2 FQGNSA come from the germline V gene. Trimming pared 7 bases from V and 8 bases from J, leaving 6 bases between. The CDR3 loop spans 11 amino acids. This chain's CDR3 is CASNRDSPLHF. The CDR3 coding sequence is TGTGCCAGCAACAGGGATTCACCCCTCCACTTT.

The chain combines TRBV4-1 with TRBJ1-2; 7 positions match TRBD1. CDR1 and CDR2 (germline): MGHRA, YSYEKL. The CDR3 spans 14 residues. V shed 2 bases and J 5 bases; nucleotides not matched to a gene: 5. This CDR3 is CASSQPGTAYGYTF. The CDR3 DNA reads TGCGCCAGCAGCCAACCCGGGACAGCATATGGCTACACCTTC.

This clonotype was seen only a few times. The chain is built from TRBV7-2 and TRBJ2-3; D possibly matches TRBD1 or TRBD2 (5 bases each). V was cut by 5 bases and J by 5 bases, with 17 bases left in between. The CDR3 covers 15 residues. Germline CDR1 SGHTA, CDR2 FQGNSA. This CDR3 is CASSPRDLGRDTQYF. As DNA, the CDR3 is TGTGCCAGCAGCCCGAGGGACCTAGGGAGAGATACGCAGTATTTT.

This clonotype was detected only a few times. V is TRBV9 and J is TRBJ2-3; a possible D gene is TRBD2 (5 bases). The V gene's germline CDR1 is SGDLS and CDR2 YYNGEE. This CDR3 is built from 15 residues. V was clipped by 4 bases and J by 3 bases, with 15 bases between them. CDR3 DNA: TGTGCCAGCAGCCCCGGAGGAGTCCGTACAGATACGCAGTATTTT. As protein: CASSPGGVRTDTQYF. The complete variable domain, with remaining parts taken from reference TRBV9 and TRBJ2-3, reads DSGVTQTPKHLITATGQRVTLRCSPRSGDLSVYWYQQSLDQGLQFLIQYYNGEERAKGNILERFSAQQFPDLHSELNLSSLELGDSALYFCASSPGGVRTDTQYFGPGTRLTVL.

This clonotype was counted ten times or more. V gene TRBV7-2 combines with J gene TRBJ1-2; no clear D. The CDR3 is 14 residues long. V was trimmed by 0 bases and J by 1 base, leaving 6 bases between them. Germline V gives CDR1 SGHTA, CDR2 FQGNSA. CDR3 amino acids: CASSLAKGNYGYTF. For the CDR3, the DNA is TGTGCCAGCAGCTTAGCGAAGGGTAACTATGGCTACACCTTC.